Sequencing of this TCR beta chain was carried out in a study of T cell responses to AZD1222 COVID-19 vaccine. The assay was immunoSEQ multiplex PCR, and TCRdb's table has in-frame clones only and misses some. Of 120,000 or so clones in the sample, 88% were seen once. CDR1 is SGHAT, CDR2 FQNNGV, per germline. The CDR3 totals 13 residues. Trimming stripped 6 bases from V and 2 bases from J, with 8 bases between. Findings and limits, study-wide: With dominance at 160-218 and 743-854, vaccine-associated CD4 TCRs spanned spike. Reportedly, nearly half of unique spike TCRs recognized epitopes outside B.1.351/B.1.1.7 mutations.

Note on this clone: Its cognate antigen is unknown.

This receptor was taken from an adult in good health. The rearrangement links TRBV11-2 to TRBJ2-4; D is unclear. The sequences come from peripheral blood, collected on day 0 of MenACWY control vaccination. The CDR3 region has the DNA TGTGCCAGCAGGACAACGCCCAAAAACATTCAGTACTTC. Residues: CASRTTPKNIQYF. The full variable domain, with the rest looked up from reference TRBV11-2 and TRBJ2-4, is EAGVAQSPRYKIIEKRQSVAFWCNPISGHATLYWYQQILGQGPKLLIQFQNNGVVDDSQLPKDRFSAERLKGVDSTLKIQPAKLEDSAVYLCASRTTPKNIQYFGAGTRLSVL.